This T cell receptor beta chain is drawn from a study of post-analysis software for immune sequencing data. Unique molecular identifiers were built into the TCR beta cDNA libraries. Via MiXCR, TCRdb re-called the PCR reads, giving one row per CDR3 protein. The sample comprises roughly 540,000 distinct CDR3 sequences, around a third of which are singletons, and 6% rests with the top ten. A word on this clonotype: Its specificity is unknown.

The V end was cut by 5 bases, the J end by 5 bases, with 15 bases between. There are 14 residues in the CDR3. Germline CDR1 LGHDT, CDR2 YNNKEL (reference sequence). Study-level findings and limits: Multiple sclerosis patients showed significantly lower normalized Chao1 diversity than controls did. A few TRBV segments appeared more often in patients than in controls, and TRBV5-6, TRBV5-1 and TRBV20-1 were among these.

The source of this sequence is a girl aged 2-17 years with multiple sclerosis. The V gene is TRBV3-1, the J gene TRBJ2-5; D gene ambiguous. Sequenced material: blood. CDR3 in amino acids: CASSAAHGLETQYF. Here the CDR3 DNA reads TGTGCCAGCAGCGCTGCCCACGGTCTGGAGACCCAGTACTTC.